The 23 T cell receptor beta chains below all came from one sample that was sequenced in a study of blood T cell repertoires in COVID-19. Only in-frame clones appear in the TCRdb table, and some are missing; sequencing was by immunoSEQ multiplex PCR. The sample includes about 55,000 clones, more than 80% of them seen just once. Input material: peripheral blood. Receptors were obtained from a human donor in a cohort sampled during active COVID-19.

The genes are TRBV5-1 and TRBJ1-6; tentatively, D is TRBD1 (5 bases). From germline, CDR1 is SGHRS and CDR2 YFSETQ. The CDR3 has 15 amino acids. V lost 1 base to trimming and J lost 8 bases, with 13 bases between them. The CDR3 nucleotides are TGCGCCAGCAGCTTGTTGGGGGGTTGGGATTCACCCCTCCACTTT. It is translated as CASSLLGGWDSPLHF.

The gene calls are TRBV7-9 and TRBJ1-1; D might be TRBD1 (5 bases). CDR1 and CDR2 from the germline V gene are SEHNR and FQNEAQ (reference sequence). The CDR3 is made up of 13 amino acids. V dropped 5 bases and J dropped 11 bases, with 18 bases sitting between them. The CDR3 loop is CASSPAWEGTAFF. CDR3 DNA: TGTGCCAGCAGCCCCGCGTGGGAGGGGACGGCTTTCTTT. The variable domain in full, with the rest retrieved from reference TRBV7-9 and TRBJ1-1, is DTGVSQNPRHKITKRGQNVTFRCDPISEHNRLYWYRQTLGQGPEFLTYFQNEAQLEKSRLLSDRFSAERPKGSFSTLEIQRTEQGDSAMYLCASSPAWEGTAFFGQGTRLTVV.

The V and J genes are TRBV21-1 and TRBJ2-7; the DNA was not compared with TRBD1, the D call given in the table. TRBV21-1 is a documented pseudogene. The CDR3 length is 15 residues. The CDR3 sequence is CASSKDSTGENEQYF. The CDR3 nucleotides are TGTGCCAGCAGCAAAGATTCGACAGGGGAGAACGAGCAGTACTTC.

The chain couples TRBV11-3 to TRBJ2-5, with D possibly matching TRBD2 (5 bases). The CDR3 is 15 residues long. With 0 bases removed from V and 7 bases from J, the gap between germline ends came to 15 bases. Germline V gene lookup returns CDR1 SGHNT and CDR2 YENEEA. As DNA, the CDR3 is TGTGCCAGCAGCTTAGATGGGTCCCCCAGCGGGACCCAGTACTTC. It translates to CASSLDGSPSGTQYF.

This clone was detected a few times. V usage is TRBV18 and J usage is TRBJ2-7; 7 bases fit TRBD1. Trimming removed 2 bases from V and 3 bases from J; junction bases left unmatched: 4. The CDR3 length is 14 residues. Germline CDR1 is KGHSH and CDR2 is LQKENI. CDR3 region: CASSPETGVYEQYF. In nucleotides, the CDR3 is TGTGCCAGCTCACCAGAAACAGGGGTCTACGAGCAGTACTTC.

The chain employs TRBV3-1 (or the pseudogene TRBV3-2) and TRBJ1-3; D unclear. V was clipped by 0 bases and J by 1 base, with 13 bases between them. The germline V gene encodes CDR1 LGHDT and CDR2 YNNKEL (reference sequence). This CDR3 comprises 17 residues. CDR3 sequence reads: CASSQDPGRGSGNTIYF. The CDR3 region has the DNA TGTGCCAGCAGCCAAGATCCTGGCCGTGGTTCTGGAAACACCATATATTTT.

The CDR3 DNA reads as TGTGCCAGCAGTTTCTGGACAAACCAAGAGACCCAGTACTTC. It is translated as CASSFWTNQETQYF. The gene calls are TRBV28 and TRBJ2-5, with TRBD1 as a possible D gene (5 bases). Germline V gene data show CDR1 as MDHEN and CDR2 as SYDVKM. CDR3 length equals 14 residues. Trimming took 3 bases from V and 0 from J, leaving 8 bases between them. Full variable domain (outside the CDR3, taken from reference TRBV28 and TRBJ2-5): DVKVTQSSRYLVKRTGEKVFLECVQDMDHENMFWYRQDPGLGLRLIYFSYDVKMKEKGDIPEGYSVSREKKERFSLILESASTNQTSMYLCASSFWTNQETQYFGPGTRLLVL.

The rearrangement joins TRBV18 to TRBJ1-1; perhaps TRBD1 as D (6 bases). The CDR3 covers 15 residues. CDR1 and CDR2 (germline): KGHSH, LQKENI. V lost 4 bases and J 1 base, leaving 13 bases between the germline ends. The CDR3 DNA reads as TGTGCCAGCTCACAAACGGACAGACCGAACACTGAAGCTTTCTTT. Its translation is CASSQTDRPNTEAFF.

The V call is TRBV7-9, the J call TRBJ2-3, with TRBD2 matching over 8 bases. With V trimmed by 3 bases and J by 6 bases, 5 bases remained unmatched. CDR1 is SEHNR and CDR2 is FQNEAQ in the germline V gene (reference sequence). CDR3 length: 14 residues. The CDR3 DNA follows: TGTGCCAGCAGCTTGAGGCGGGGGGCGGATACGCAGTATTTT. It translates to CASSLRRGADTQYF.

The chain recombines TRBV30 with TRBJ2-7, with 7 bases identical to TRBD2. V dropped 3 bases and J dropped 3; count of bases not matched to a gene: 5. The CDR3 contains 13 residues. From germline, CDR1 is GTSNPN and CDR2 SVGIG (reference sequence). CDR3 protein: CAWRGLPNYEQYF. The CDR3 bases are TGTGCCTGGAGGGGACTACCTAACTACGAGCAGTACTTC. Filled out from reference TRBV30 and TRBJ2-7, the complete variable domain reads SQTIHQWPATLVQPVGSPLSLECTVEGTSNPNLYWYRQAAGRGLQLLFYSVGIGQISSEVPQNLSASRPQDRQFILSSKKLLLSDSGFYLCAWRGLPNYEQYFGPGTRLTVT.

This chain connects TRBV12-5 to TRBJ2-1, with 7 bases matching TRBD1. From germline, CDR1 is LGHNT and CDR2 FRNRAP. This CDR3 comprises 17 residues. V gave up 3 bases and J gave up 5 bases; unmatched junction bases: 13. The chain's CDR3 is CASGFSQTGRSHNEQFF. Here the CDR3 DNA reads TGTGCTAGTGGTTTTTCTCAGACAGGGCGGTCCCACAATGAGCAGTTCTTC.

This sequence joins TRBV28 and TRBJ1-1; 8 nucleotides agree with TRBD1. The CDR3 extends over 12 amino acids. Germline V CDR1 and CDR2: MDHEN, SYDVKM. The J segment lost 6 bases and the V segment lost 7 bases, leaving 4 bases of the junction unmatched. The CDR3 region is CASTLQGAEAFF. CDR3 sequence (DNA): TGTGCCAGCACCTTACAGGGGGCTGAAGCTTTCTTT.

This rearrangement joins TRBV7-2 to TRBJ2-2, with 8 bases lining up with TRBD1. The CDR3 consists of 17 residues. V was pared by 4 bases and J by 3 bases, with 10 bases of the junction left unmatched. The germline V gene has CDR1 SGHTA and CDR2 FQGNSA. DNA of the CDR3: TGTGCCAGCAGCTCTGAGGGAGCAGGGGGCGACACCGGGGAGCTGTTTTTT. As protein: CASSSEGAGGDTGELFF. The variable domain in full, with the rest retrieved from reference TRBV7-2 and TRBJ2-2, is GAGVSQSPSNKVTEKGKDVELRCDPISGHTALYWYRQSLGQGLEFLIYFQGNSAPDKSGLPSDRFSAERTGGSVSTLTIQRTQQEDSAVYLCASSSEGAGGDTGELFFGEGSRLTVL.

The chain recombines TRBV6-6 with TRBJ1-4, with 8 bases aligning to TRBD1. Trimming took 7 bases from V and 7 from J; bases not matched to a gene: 17. Germline V CDR1 and CDR2: MNHNY, SVGAGI (reference sequence). This CDR3 has 17 amino acids. The CDR3 coding sequence is TGTGCCAGCACTCGCACACCTCAGGGGGCGCGGGGTGAAAAACTGTTTTTT. Protein sequence: CASTRTPQGARGEKLFF.

The V call is TRBV5-1, the J call TRBJ1-6; D is undetermined. The V and J ends lost 0 bases and 8 bases respectively, with 12 bases between them. Germline-derived CDR1 and CDR2 are SGHRS and YFSETQ. This CDR3 has 15 residues. The CDR3, as DNA: TGCGCCAGCAGCTTGGCCGAACTAGGAGATTCACCCCTCCACTTT. It is translated as CASSLAELGDSPLHF.

This clone was counted a few times. The chain carries TRBV6-6 and TRBJ1-5; D gene unclear. The V gene's germline CDR1 is MNHNY and CDR2 SVGAGI (reference sequence). V was clipped by 0 bases and J by 3 bases, with 12 bases between them. This CDR3 comprises 16 residues. For the CDR3, the DNA is TGTGCCAGCAGTTACTCGTCTTCCACGGTCAATCAGCCCCAGCATTTT. Protein product: CASSYSSSTVNQPQHF.

The V gene is TRBV19, the J gene TRBJ1-2; no firm D call. The CDR3 contains 15 residues. Trimming removed 3 bases at V and 0 bases at J, with 11 bases between. Germline V CDR1 and CDR2: LNHDA, SQIVND (reference sequence). The CDR3 bases are TGTGCCAGTAGTATCGGACGGAGGTCTAACTATGGCTACACCTTC. Its translation: CASSIGRRSNYGYTF. Based on the CDR3 plus reference TRBV19 and TRBJ1-2, the full variable domain is DGGITQSPKYLFRKEGQNVTLSCEQNLNHDAMYWYRQDPGQGLRLIYYSQIVNDFQKGDIAEGYSVSREKKESFPLTVTSAQKNPTAFYLCASSIGRRSNYGYTFGSGTRLTVV.

The gene calls are TRBV6-5 and TRBJ1-1, with 9 bases identical to TRBD1. Germline V gene sequence: CDR1 MNHEY, CDR2 SVGAGI. CDR3 length: 13 residues. With V trimmed by 4 bases and J by 3 bases, 0 bases remained unmatched. In nucleotides, the CDR3 is TGTGCCAGCAGTTGGGACAGGGACACTGAAGCTTTCTTT. This codes for CASSWDRDTEAFF.

The chain carries TRBV6-6 and TRBJ1-2; maybe TRBD1 (5 bases). The CDR3 runs to 15 residues. V was shortened by 0 bases and J by 8 bases, with 16 bases between the two germline ends. The germline V gene encodes CDR1 MNHNY and CDR2 SVGAGI (reference sequence). The CDR3 sequence is CASSYSDSHAGGYTF. The CDR3 nucleotides are TGTGCCAGCAGTTACTCCGACAGTCATGCGGGGGGCTACACCTTC.

The chain recombines TRBV7-8 with TRBJ1-5; tentative D call: TRBD1 (5 bases). Trimming removed 5 bases from V and 4 bases from J, with 12 bases in between. This CDR3 contains 14 residues. Germline CDR1 is SGHVS and CDR2 is FQNEAQ. Here the CDR3 reads CASSPRQINQPQHF. DNA for the CDR3: TGTGCCAGCAGCCCCAGACAGATTAATCAGCCCCAGCATTTT. Full variable domain (outside the CDR3, taken from reference TRBV7-8 and TRBJ1-5): GAGVSQSPRYKVAKRGQDVALRCDPISGHVSLFWYQQALGQGPEFLTYFQNEAQLDKSGLPSDRFFAERPEGSVSTLKIQRTQQEDSAVYLCASSPRQINQPQHFGDGTRLSIL.

Only one count was recorded for this clone. This chain joins TRBV5-8 and TRBJ2-7; 9 positions agree with TRBD1. V was pared by 3 bases and J by 2 bases, with 6 bases of the junction left unmatched. The CDR3 has 15 amino acids. Looked up from germline, CDR1 is SGHTS and CDR2 is YDEGEE. CDR3 nucleotides: TGTGCCAGCAGCTCTCGGGACAGGGTGACCTACGAGCAGTACTTC. As protein: CASSSRDRVTYEQYF.

The chain employs TRBV19 and TRBJ2-5, with 9 bases fitting TRBD1. There are 15 residues in the CDR3. Trimming cost V 4 bases and J 5 bases; bases outside gene matches: 8. Germline V gene data show CDR1 as LNHDA and CDR2 as SQIVND (reference sequence). The CDR3 nucleotides read TGTGCCAGTAGTAACACAGGGGGCGCTGAGGAGACCCAGTACTTC. Its protein is CASSNTGGAEETQYF.

The rearrangement joins TRBV6-5 to TRBJ1-5; D is uncertain. Germline CDR1 and CDR2: MNHEY and SVGAGI. This CDR3 has 15 residues. V was shortened by 6 bases and J by 4 bases, with 16 bases between the two germline ends. The CDR3 reads CASSEGLGLNQPQHF. As DNA, the CDR3 is TGTGCCAGCAGCGAGGGTCTCGGGTTAAATCAGCCCCAGCATTTT.